This TCR beta chain was captured in a study of cytomegalovirus exposure and HLA in healthy donors (dated by TCRdb to about 2017). Concerning the study at large: The 666 repertoires of the first cohort and the 120 validation repertoires were produced on the same platform, according to a later analysis. A separate validation cohort of roughly 120 different subjects was used in addition to the approximately 610-subject first cohort. The study aimed to test whether cataloging public T cell receptors could reveal signatures of past pathogen exposure. The study combined high-throughput TCR immunosequencing, statistical association of individual TCRs with disease status, and machine learning to predict cytomegalovirus infection status. What the study reported, not specific to this receptor: Cytomegalovirus status was reported to be diagnosed by the classifier with high specificity and sensitivity in both the original and validation cohorts. The authors suggested that the approach could potentially be generalized to other disease states and immunological phenotypes. The study gave a list of about 170 TCR beta chains associated with cytomegalovirus. Across donors, most TCR sequences were observed very rarely, whereas some public TCRs were present in many individuals. All 120 or so repertoires were used to score co-occurrence in the validation cohort in a later analysis, because that analysis had no HLA typing for the cohort. In vitro tests confirmed that a few of the cytomegalovirus-associated TCR beta chains recognize cytomegalovirus antigens. Subsequent analysis determined that TCRs grouped into clusters in the first cohort also showed a tendency toward co-occurrence across the roughly 110 validation repertoires, and 85% to 95% of cluster scores exceeded 0.

The junction shows trimming of 3 bases on V and 8 bases on J, and the gene matches do not reach 6 bases of it. Reading from cysteine to phenylalanine, the CDR3 counts 14 amino acids. Only the CDR3 portion is preserved as DNA: 42 bases, with reading frame beginning at the first base. CDR1 SGHDT and CDR2 YYEEEE were looked up in the germline V gene. As for this clone: Its recognized antigen is unknown. Base-call qualities are not available, and no considerably larger clone is one nucleotide away.

The donors were included in the validation cohort of some 120 subjects, a group kept apart from the roughly 670-subject first cohort. The protocol used for the library was the immunoSEQ multiplex PCR assay. Under the source paper's analysis protocol: A statistical classification framework was built to diagnose cytomegalovirus status from the catalog of TCR beta chain sequences. Held by TCRdb, this immuneACCESS table contains in-frame sequences only and omits some clones. Under half of the omission traces to an unresolved V gene where checked; the cause of the rest is unknown. The V and J calls and the clone size are those of that table, but D and trimming were determined from the DNA. This sample holds 200,000 or so clones; around 84% were observed only once. The ten most abundant clones make up 10% to 15% of the sample.

The sample consisted of PBMCs. Recombination linked TRBV5-6 to TRBJ2-7, with 12 central nucleotides matching TRBD1. The origin of this receptor is a woman younger than 45 in good health and CMV-seropositive. Read as DNA, the sequence is TGTGCCAGCAGCTCCAGGGGGACAGGGGGCCAGCAGTACTTC. This yields the protein CASSSRGTGGQQYF.